Below are 32 T cell receptor beta chains sequenced from a single sample in a study of response to subunit inactivated influenza vaccine. TCRdb reprocessed the RT-PCR reads via MiXCR and lists one record per CDR3 protein. The sample has approximately 520,000 distinct CDR3 sequences; about 15% are singletons. Sample: CD4+ T cells sorted from PBMCs, taken approximately 25 months after vaccination. All receptors derive from a man aged 50 to 69 who received an inactivated influenza vaccine.

The chain carries TRBV7-2 and TRBJ2-1, with 10 positions matching TRBD2. CDR1 SGHTA and CDR2 FQGNSA come from the germline V gene. The ends lost 5 bases at V and 7 bases at J; junction bases unmatched: 8. The CDR3 sequence is 15 residues long. The CDR3: CASSRLAGVGNEQFF. The CDR3 DNA is TGTGCCAGCAGCCGGCTAGCGGGAGTAGGGAATGAGCAGTTCTTC.

This clonotype showed up many times. The chain links TRBV29-1 to TRBJ2-7; tentatively, D is TRBD1 or TRBD2 (5 bases each). Germline CDR1 reads SQVTM; CDR2 reads ANQGSEA. The CDR3 has 16 amino acids. The germline V and J ends were trimmed by 6 bases and 2 bases, with 23 bases remaining between them. The CDR3 nucleotides read TGCAGCGTAACCAAGTTGAAGGTATGGGGGACCTACGAGCAGTACTTC. This codes for CSVTKLKVWGTYEQYF.

This clonotype was found many times. The chain recombines TRBV6-1 with TRBJ1-1; 9 nucleotides align to TRBD1. Trimming removed 6 bases from V and 1 base from J; junction bases left unmatched: 12. Germline V gene lookup returns CDR1 MNHNS and CDR2 SASEGT. The CDR3 runs to 17 residues. CDR3 loop: CASRPDRGKGGNTEAFF. DNA for the CDR3: TGTGCCAGCAGACCGGACAGGGGTAAAGGGGGGAACACTGAAGCTTTCTTT.

Only a few counts were recorded for this clonotype. As DNA, the CDR3 is TGCAGCGTCCGCCCGGACAGGGTCGGCACCGGGGAGCTGTTTTTT. Translated, it gives CSVRPDRVGTGELFF. This chain uses TRBV29-1 with TRBJ2-2; 8 bases match TRBD1. The CDR3 is 15 residues long. CDR1 is SQVTM, CDR2 ANQGSEA, per germline. V lost 6 bases to trimming and J lost 4 bases; unmatched junction nucleotides: 10.

V is TRBV6-2 or TRBV6-3 and J is TRBJ2-5; D perhaps matches TRBD1 (6 bases). V was clipped by 0 bases and J by 2 bases, with 10 bases between them. The CDR3 spans 15 residues. Germline lookup yields CDR1 MNHEY and CDR2 SVGEGT. The CDR3 region is CASSYSQGRQETQYF. The CDR3 DNA reads as TGTGCCAGCAGTTACTCACAGGGAAGGCAAGAGACCCAGTACTTC.

This chain uses TRBV12-3 or TRBV12-4 with TRBJ2-5; TRBD2 matches 8 bases. The CDR3 is made up of 14 amino acids. The V and J ends lost 6 bases and 6 bases, in that order; junction bases with no gene match: 9. CDR3 in amino acids: CASSQMGLEQTQYF. The CDR3, as DNA: TGTGCCAGCAGCCAGATGGGACTAGAACAGACCCAGTACTTC.

This clonotype has at least ten counts. The rearrangement links TRBV20-1 to TRBJ2-1; 8 bases are a match to TRBD2. J gave up 6 bases and V 5 bases, and 9 bases lay outside the gene matches. CDR3 size: 14 residues. Germline assignment: CDR1 DFQATT and CDR2 SNEGSKA (reference sequence). The CDR3 DNA follows: TGCAGTGCTGAAATAGCGGGAAGCGGCAATGAGCAGTTCTTC. As protein: CSAEIAGSGNEQFF.

This clonotype was counted between two and nine times. The J gene is TRBJ2-7, the V gene TRBV7-9; D is perhaps TRBD2 (5 bases). The ends were cut back, 5 bases at V and 7 bases at J, with 18 bases in the middle. Looked up from germline, CDR1 is SEHNR and CDR2 is FQNEAQ (reference sequence). CDR3 length equals 14 residues. DNA of the CDR3: TGTGCCAGCAGCCCCCCCAACTCCCCGGGGGAGCAGTACTTC. It specifies CASSPPNSPGEQYF.

The chain links TRBV12-3 or TRBV12-4 to TRBJ1-6, with TRBD1 matching over 9 bases. V was clipped by 4 bases and J by 8 bases; unmatched bases: 3. This CDR3 contains 14 residues. DNA for the CDR3: TGTGCCAGCAGTTCCCGGGACAGGGATTCACCCCTCCACTTT. As protein: CASSSRDRDSPLHF.

This chain links TRBV11-3 with TRBJ2-7, with no clear D. CDR1 is SGHNT and CDR2 is YENEEA in the germline V gene. The CDR3 extends over 13 amino acids. Between the trimmed V and J ends, which lost 1 base and 5 bases, there was a span of 9 bases. Here the CDR3 reads CASSLGALNEQYF. The CDR3, as DNA: TGTGCCAGCAGCTTAGGGGCACTGAACGAGCAGTACTTC.

J is TRBJ2-7 and V is TRBV28; maybe TRBD2 (7 bases). V lost 6 bases to trimming and J lost 4 bases, with 13 bases between them. CDR3 length: 13 amino acids. Per the germline V gene, CDR1 is MDHEN and CDR2 is SYDVKM. CDR3 region: CASRTAGAYEQYF. CDR3 bases: TGTGCCAGCAGGACCGCGGGGGCGTACGAGCAGTACTTC.

In its sample, this clonotype was seen many times. The rearrangement joins TRBV27 to TRBJ2-3, with a weak D call TRBD1 (5 bases). V lost 5 bases to trimming and J lost 0 bases, with 9 bases between them. Germline-derived CDR1 and CDR2 are MNHEY and SMNVEV (reference sequence). This CDR3 comprises 14 residues. CDR3 residues: CASSPRTSTDTQYF. DNA for the CDR3: TGTGCCAGCAGTCCACGGACAAGCACAGATACGCAGTATTTT.

This clonotype was counted between two and nine times. The rearrangement links TRBV3-1 to TRBJ2-1; TRBD2 matches at 11 bases. Germline loops: CDR1 LGHDT, CDR2 YNNKEL (reference sequence). This CDR3 spans 20 amino acids. The V segment lost 2 bases and the J segment 4 bases; nucleotides outside the gene matches: 16. DNA of the CDR3: TGTGCCAGCAGCCAAAGCCGCCGCGGACTAGCGGGCGCTCGATACAATGAGCAGTTCTTC. Protein sequence: CASSQSRRGLAGARYNEQFF.

In this sample, this clonotype turned up a few times. The rearrangement links TRBV5-1 to TRBJ2-7, with D possibly being TRBD1 (6 bases). The CDR3 spans 14 residues. The V end lost 3 bases, the J end lost 6 bases, and 16 bases lay between the germline ends. Germline assignment: CDR1 SGHRS and CDR2 YFSETQ. CDR3: CASSSPSRGGEQYF. CDR3 bases: TGCGCCAGCAGCTCTCCTAGCAGGGGTGGCGAGCAGTACTTC.

In this sample, this clonotype turned up a few times. The V call is TRBV6-5, the J call TRBJ2-2, with D uncertain. V lost 2 bases and J 1 base, leaving 5 bases between the germline ends. CDR3 size: 14 residues. Germline V gene data show CDR1 as MNHEY and CDR2 as SVGAGI. In DNA form, the CDR3 reads TGTGCCAGCAGTTACACAGAGAACACCGGGGAGCTGTTTTTT. Translated, it gives CASSYTENTGELFF.

This clonotype was observed a handful of times. The J gene is TRBJ2-5, the V gene TRBV30, with 11 bases that match TRBD2. The germline V gene encodes CDR1 GTSNPN and CDR2 SVGIG (reference sequence). CDR3 size: 17 residues. The V segment lost 1 base and the J segment 4 bases; nucleotides outside the gene matches: 11. CDR3 amino acids: CAWSEGLAGGGGETQYF. In DNA form, the CDR3 reads TGTGCCTGGAGTGAGGGGCTAGCGGGAGGCGGAGGAGAGACCCAGTACTTC. Variable domain in full (rest from reference TRBV30 and TRBJ2-5): SQTIHQWPATLVQPVGSPLSLECTVEGTSNPNLYWYRQAAGRGLQLLFYSVGIGQISSEVPQNLSASRPQDRQFILSSKKLLLSDSGFYLCAWSEGLAGGGGETQYFGPGTRLLVL.

The table lists this clonotype with many counts. The chain joins TRBV25-1 to TRBJ2-1, with D possibly TRBD1 on 6 matching bases. Looked up from germline, CDR1 is MGHDK and CDR2 is SYGVNS. V lost 3 bases and J lost 3, with 12 bases in between. CDR3 length: 15 residues. The CDR3 nucleotides read TGTGCCAGCAGTGACAGGGGCCACTTCTACAATGAGCAGTTCTTC. It codes for CASSDRGHFYNEQFF. Supplemented by reference TRBV25-1 and TRBJ2-1, the full variable domain reads EADIYQTPRYLVIGTGKKITLECSQTMGHDKMYWYQQDPGMELHLIHYSYGVNSTEKGDLSSESTVSRIRTEHFPLTLESARPSHTSQYLCASSDRGHFYNEQFFGPGTRLTVL.

The CDR3 nucleotides are TGCGCCAGCAGCCAAGAGAAGGGACGGGGGACCCAGTACTTC. Translated: CASSQEKGRGTQYF. The chain recombines TRBV4-1 with TRBJ2-5, with D perhaps being TRBD1 or TRBD2 (5 bases each). Trimming took 0 bases from V and 7 from J, leaving 12 bases between them. Germline V gene data show CDR1 as MGHRA and CDR2 as YSYEKL. This CDR3 has 14 amino acids.

This clonotype has a handful of counts. The CDR3 here is CASSHRHRGTGELFF. CDR3 DNA: TGTGCCAGCAGCCACCGCCACAGGGGAACCGGGGAGCTGTTTTTT. The rearrangement joins TRBV3-1 to TRBJ2-2; 7 bases fit TRBD1. This CDR3 spans 15 amino acids. Germline-derived CDR1 and CDR2 are LGHDT and YNNKEL (reference sequence). V shed 3 bases, J shed 5 bases, and the junction held 6 bases outside the gene matches.

The rearrangement joins TRBV2 to TRBJ1-1; D is ambiguous. Germline V lookup: CDR1 SNHLY, CDR2 FYNNEI. The V end was cut by 6 bases, the J end by 1 base, with 12 bases between. This CDR3 contains 14 residues. The CDR3 reads CASRRVLTNTEAFF. The CDR3 bases are TGTGCCAGCAGGCGTGTCCTCACGAACACTGAAGCTTTCTTT.

CDR3 region: CAIWTPSKGYTF. The CDR3 bases are TGTGCCATCTGGACGCCCTCGAAAGGCTACACCTTC. The gene calls are TRBV10-3 and TRBJ1-2; no firm D call. Germline assignment: CDR1 ENHRY and CDR2 SYGVKD. This CDR3 has 12 residues. The V end was cut by 8 bases, the J end by 8 bases, with 15 bases between.

In this sample, this clonotype turned up a few times. The rearrangement joins TRBV2 to TRBJ2-1, with 9 bases identical to TRBD2. The CDR3 runs to 13 residues. CDR1 and CDR2 from the germline V gene are SNHLY and FYNNEI. The ends lost 10 bases at V and 6 bases at J; junction bases unmatched: 7. As DNA, the CDR3 is TGTGCCACCCAGCGGGAGGTTGGCAATGAGCAGTTCTTC. It codes for CATQREVGNEQFF.

This clonotype has just a few counts. The V call is TRBV20-1, the J call TRBJ2-2; no clear D gene. V was cut by 3 bases and J by 4 bases, with 6 bases left in between. This CDR3 comprises 12 residues. Germline CDR1 DFQATT, CDR2 SNEGSKA (reference sequence). The CDR3 protein is CSASHITGELFF. CDR3 sequence (DNA): TGCAGTGCTAGCCATATCACCGGGGAGCTGTTTTTT.

The rearrangement joins TRBV12-3 or TRBV12-4 to TRBJ2-3; 8 bases are shared with TRBD1. Trimming cost V 7 bases and J 2 bases; bases outside gene matches: 5. The CDR3 totals 14 residues. The CDR3: CASNPTGATDTQYF. The CDR3 DNA is TGTGCCAGCAACCCGACAGGGGCCACAGATACGCAGTATTTT.

The chain combines TRBV11-2 with TRBJ2-7, with a weak D call TRBD2 (5 bases). V lost 0 bases to trimming and J lost 0 bases, with 18 bases between them. Germline CDR1 reads SGHAT; CDR2 reads FQNNGV. The CDR3 consists of 18 residues. The chain's CDR3 is CASSLDLAKTPSSYEQYF. The CDR3 DNA sequence: TGTGCCAGCAGCTTAGACCTAGCTAAAACCCCCTCCTCCTACGAGCAGTACTTC.

This clonotype was detected many times. The chain recombines TRBV20-1 with TRBJ2-3, with 8 bases fitting TRBD2. The CDR3 runs 15 residues. The V gene's germline CDR1 is DFQATT and CDR2 SNEGSKA (reference sequence). Losses at the gene ends were 5 bases for V and 4 bases for J; bases not matched to a gene: 11. CDR3 region: CSAGALAGLSDTQYF. CDR3 sequence (DNA): TGCAGTGCTGGTGCCCTAGCGGGCCTCTCAGATACGCAGTATTTT.

This clonotype was recorded many times. The rearrangement joins TRBV6-2 or TRBV6-3 to TRBJ1-2, with D perhaps TRBD1 (6 bases). Germline CDR1 reads MNHEY; CDR2 reads SVGEGT. The CDR3 covers 14 residues. V dropped 7 bases and J dropped 4 bases, with 16 bases sitting between them. CDR3 coding DNA: TGTGCCAGCACTCGGACAGCCCTAGGCTATGGCTACACCTTC. This translates into CASTRTALGYGYTF.

This clonotype has more than one count but fewer than ten. The gene calls are TRBV11-2 and TRBJ2-4, with TRBD2 identical over 9 bases. The length of the CDR3 is 15 residues. Per germline, CDR1 SGHAT and CDR2 FQNNGV. Trimming took 0 bases from V and 5 from J; bases not matched to a gene: 2. The CDR3 sequence is CASSLDRGGENIQYF. CDR3 coding DNA: TGTGCCAGCAGCTTAGATCGCGGGGGGGAAAACATTCAGTACTTC.

The CDR3 coding sequence is TGTGCCAGCAGTGGTTCGGAGACCCAGTACTTC. Protein product: CASSGSETQYF. The gene calls are TRBV2 and TRBJ2-5; D uncertain. The germline V and J ends were trimmed by 4 bases and 5 bases, with 5 bases remaining between them. The CDR3 is 11 residues long. The germline V gene encodes CDR1 SNHLY and CDR2 FYNNEI.

There are a few counts of this clonotype. V usage is TRBV12-3 or TRBV12-4 and J usage is TRBJ2-5; either TRBD1 or TRBD2 may supply D (5 bases each). V lost 3 bases to trimming and J lost 1 base, with 12 bases between them. The CDR3 length is 15 residues. For the CDR3, the DNA is TGTGCCAGCAGTTTCAGGGTGAGGGGCCAAGAGACCCAGTACTTC. Translation gives CASSFRVRGQETQYF.

This clonotype turned up a few times. V usage is TRBV27 and J usage is TRBJ1-2; D gene ambiguous. The ends were cut back, 5 bases at V and 6 bases at J, with 7 bases in the middle. The CDR3 consists of 11 residues. The V gene's germline CDR1 is MNHEY and CDR2 SMNVEV (reference sequence). CDR3 loop: CASSPADGYTF. The CDR3 DNA is TGTGCCAGCAGTCCAGCCGATGGCTACACCTTC.

This clonotype came up a few times. The rearrangement links TRBV20-1 to TRBJ1-1; the D gene is possibly TRBD1 (6 bases). The CDR3 has 15 amino acids. Germline V gene sequence: CDR1 DFQATT, CDR2 SNEGSKA (reference sequence). With 0 bases removed from V and 6 bases from J, the gap between germline ends came to 17 bases. This chain's CDR3 is CSARDQTGRIAEAFF. The CDR3 DNA follows: TGCAGTGCTAGAGACCAGACAGGCCGTATCGCTGAAGCTTTCTTT.